Listed below are T cell receptor beta chains from one sample, sequenced in a study of T cell responses to AZD1222 COVID-19 vaccine. Clones were sequenced by immunoSEQ multiplex PCR, and TCRdb holds only the in-frame ones, with some missing. The sample lists about 85,000 clones; over 70% were seen once. Sequences were derived from peripheral blood, sampled on day 0 of AZD1222 vaccination. The receptors derive from an adult in good health. Each CDR3 is given with its conserved first and last residue. D genes are given only for firm matches.

DNA	CDR3	V	J	D
TGTGCCAGCAGTGTTTCAGGGGATAATGAAAAACTGTTTTTT	CASSVSGDNEKLFF	TRBV28	TRBJ1-4	NA
TGTGCCAGCAGCGTAGCTAGTGGGCAAAGAACAGATACGCAGTATTTT	CASSVASGQRTDTQYF	TRBV9	TRBJ2-3	NA
TGCAGCGCTCGGACAGACCTGAACACTGAAGCTTTCTTT	CSARTDLNTEAFF	TRBV29-1	TRBJ1-1	NA
TGTGCCAGCAGCCCCCGGACAGTAACTGAAGCTTTCTTT	CASSPRTVTEAFF	TRBV9	TRBJ1-1	NA
TGTGCCAGCAGTGAGCGGGAGGGCCGGAACGAGCAGTACTTC	CASSEREGRNEQYF	TRBV28	TRBJ2-7	TRBD2
TGTGCCAGCAGGTGGGGGGTCAATGAGCAGTTCTTC	CASRWGVNEQFF	TRBV6-5	TRBJ2-1	NA
TGTGCCAGCAGCCACGGGACGCGGGGTGAGCAGTTCTTC	CASSHGTRGEQFF	TRBV3-1/TRBV3-2	TRBJ2-1	NA
TGCAGTGCTAGGCAGGGGGGATGGCAGTACTTC	CSARQGGWQYF	TRBV20-1	TRBJ2-7	NA
TGTGCCAGCCCGGGTCGCCGACCAGGGGAGAGCACTGAAGCTTTCTTT	CASPGRRPGESTEAFF	TRBV19	TRBJ1-1	NA
TGTGCCAGCAGGGGACTAGCGGGATTAGATGAGCAGTTCTTC	CASRGLAGLDEQFF	TRBV6-5	TRBJ2-1	TRBD2
TGTGCCAGCAGTTTCACAGGGGGTAATCAGCCCCAGCATTTT	CASSFTGGNQPQHF	TRBV28	TRBJ1-5	TRBD1
TGTGCCATCAGCGGGACAGGGGGCAGCGGCTACACCTTC	CAISGTGGSGYTF	TRBV10-3	TRBJ1-2	TRBD1
TGCGCCAGCAGCCTAACCGGGGGGGTAATGAACACTGAAGCTTTCTTT	CASSLTGGVMNTEAFF	TRBV4-1	TRBJ1-1	NA
TGTGCCAGTAGTATTGTCAGTGGCAGTCAGCCCCAGCATTTT	CASSIVSGSQPQHF	TRBV19	TRBJ1-5	NA
TGTGCCACCAGTGATTCCCGACAGGGTGGAGGCTACACCTTC	CATSDSRQGGGYTF	TRBV24-1	TRBJ1-2	TRBD1
TGTGCTAGTGGTTTGGGACCCTTAACGGACAATGAGCAGTTCTTC	CASGLGPLTDNEQFF	TRBV12-5	TRBJ2-1	NA
TGCAGCGTAGATAAACAGGGTTCTAACTATGGCTACACCTTC	CSVDKQGSNYGYTF	TRBV29-1	TRBJ1-2	NA
TGTGCCAGCAGCACCCGGGCCCGGGGGAATTCACCCCTCCACTTT	CASSTRARGNSPLHF	TRBV11-2	TRBJ1-6	NA
TGTGCCAGCAGTTACTCGTCACAGGGTACCTACGAGCAGTACTTC	CASSYSSQGTYEQYF	TRBV6-5	TRBJ2-7	NA